This paragraph covers one T cell receptor (beta chain) sequence. The ends were cut back, 5 bases at V and 3 bases at J, with 11 bases in the middle. The CDR3 consists of 12 residues. Germline V gene sequence: CDR1 GTSNPN, CDR2 SVGIG (reference sequence). This sample was included in a study of Graves' ophthalmopathy and Graves' hyperthyroidism. Amplifying from RNA transcripts, the study obtained TCR beta CDR3 regions. HTBI primers served in a first-round RT-PCR, which a second-round multiplex PCR followed. From the multiplex PCR reads, TCRdb called clonotypes with MiXCR, one entry per CDR3 protein. The table shows approximately 210,000 distinct CDR3 sequences, with over 25% occurring only once.

The sample taken for sequencing was peripheral blood. This TCR came from a man aged 50 or older with Graves' ophthalmopathy. The chain recombines TRBV30 with TRBJ2-7; maybe TRBD2 (5 bases). CDR3 loop: CAWARGGYEQYF. DNA for the CDR3: TGTGCCTGGGCTCGGGGTGGCTACGAGCAGTACTTC.